These 12 T cell receptor beta chains originate from one sample sequenced in a study of blood T cell repertoires in COVID-19. Data came from immunoSEQ multiplex PCR; TCRdb stores just in-frame clones and leaves some out. The sample has roughly 170,000 clones; roughly 80% are singletons. The material sequenced was peripheral blood. These receptors all stem from a human donor in a cohort sampled during active COVID-19.

This chain uses TRBV6-5 with TRBJ1-2; tentatively, D is TRBD1 (5 bases). The length of the CDR3 is 14 residues. Germline V gene sequence: CDR1 MNHEY, CDR2 SVGAGI. Trimming took 5 bases from V and 4 from J, leaving 14 bases between them. For the CDR3, the DNA is TGTGCCAGCAGTCCCTCAGGGTCTTTCTATGGCTACACCTTC. It yields the protein CASSPSGSFYGYTF.

The chain recombines TRBV2 with TRBJ2-5; no clear D gene. From germline, CDR1 is SNHLY and CDR2 FYNNEI. CDR3 length: 15 residues. The ends were cut back, 0 bases at V and 7 bases at J, with 15 bases in the middle. CDR3 sequence (DNA): TGTGCCAGCAGTGAAGCGCGCAGCCCGGGTGGGACCCAGTACTTC. It translates to CASSEARSPGGTQYF.

This chain connects TRBV7-3 to TRBJ2-3, with TRBD2 matching over 10 bases. The CDR3 is made up of 16 amino acids. Germline values: CDR1 SGHTA, CDR2 FQGTGA. After removal of 5 bases from V and 4 bases from J, the junction contained 9 bases not matched to a gene. CDR3 sequence (DNA): TGTGCCAGCAGCCCCGTTAGCGGGGGGCCGCCAGATACGCAGTATTTT. It specifies CASSPVSGGPPDTQYF.

The rearrangement joins TRBV25-1 to TRBJ1-3; D uncertain. The germline V gene encodes CDR1 MGHDK and CDR2 SYGVNS. The CDR3 spans 15 residues. Trimming cost V 3 bases and J 4 bases, with 13 bases left between them. CDR3 in DNA: TGTGCCAGCAGTGACCTTACGAGGGAAGGAAACACCATATATTTT. This codes for CASSDLTREGNTIYF. Variable domain in full (rest from reference TRBV25-1 and TRBJ1-3): EADIYQTPRYLVIGTGKKITLECSQTMGHDKMYWYQQDPGMELHLIHYSYGVNSTEKGDLSSESTVSRIRTEHFPLTLESARPSHTSQYLCASSDLTREGNTIYFGEGSWLTVV.

The gene calls are TRBV19 and TRBJ1-1, with 9 bases identical to TRBD1. Germline-derived CDR1 and CDR2 are LNHDA and SQIVND (reference sequence). V was clipped by 6 bases and J by 10 bases; unmatched bases: 12. The CDR3 length is 14 residues. CDR3 DNA: TGTGCCAGTAGCGGGTCGGGACAGGGAATCGGAGCTTTCTTT. Encoded protein: CASSGSGQGIGAFF.

This chain joins TRBV7-8 and TRBJ2-7, with 9 bases aligning to TRBD2. With V trimmed by 4 bases and J by 7 bases, 14 bases remained unmatched. Germline V gives CDR1 SGHVS, CDR2 FQNEAQ. The CDR3 extends over 16 amino acids. The CDR3 loop is CASSSSRLAGAWEQYF. The CDR3 DNA reads as TGTGCCAGCAGCTCCTCACGCTTAGCGGGGGCCTGGGAGCAGTACTTC.

This chain links TRBV7-2 with TRBJ2-7; 13 nucleotides align to TRBD2. The CDR3 contains 14 residues. Per germline, CDR1 SGHTA and CDR2 FQGNSA. The V segment lost 5 bases and the J segment 6 bases; nucleotides outside the gene matches: 4. The CDR3 DNA sequence: TGTGCCAGCAGCCAGACTAGCGGGGGGACCGAGCAGTACTTC. It is translated as CASSQTSGGTEQYF.

The rearrangement joins TRBV4-2 to TRBJ1-3; maybe TRBD1 (5 bases). V gave up 3 bases and J gave up 2 bases, with 11 bases separating them. Germline V gene lookup returns CDR1 LGHNA and CDR2 YNFKEQ. CDR3 size: 15 residues. CDR3 bases: TGTGCCAGCAGCCACCAAACAGGTGCTGGAAACACCATATATTTT. Protein: CASSHQTGAGNTIYF.

The gene calls are TRBV6-1 and TRBJ2-1, with 7 bases lining up with TRBD2. The length of the CDR3 is 15 residues. Germline CDR1 reads MNHNS; CDR2 reads SASEGT. Trimming at V came to 2 bases and at J to 6 bases, leaving 7 bases not matched to a gene. The CDR3 spells CASSERTGGRNEQFF. For the CDR3, the DNA is TGTGCCAGCAGTGAACGGACGGGGGGTCGCAATGAGCAGTTCTTC.

The chain uses TRBV2 and TRBJ1-2; TRBD1 is a possible D gene (5 bases). The germline V gene has CDR1 SNHLY and CDR2 FYNNEI. The CDR3 loop spans 17 amino acids. The V end lost 0 bases, the J end lost 3 bases, and 17 bases lay between the germline ends. This CDR3 reads CASSEARPGGRDYGYTF. The CDR3, as DNA: TGTGCCAGCAGTGAAGCGCGGCCGGGGGGGAGAGACTATGGCTACACCTTC.

The chain carries TRBV5-1 and TRBJ1-2; 9 positions match TRBD1. The CDR3 contains 15 residues. Trimming cost V 0 bases and J 8 bases; bases outside gene matches: 8. Germline V gene lookup returns CDR1 SGHRS and CDR2 YFSETQ. As DNA, the CDR3 is TGCGCCAGCAGCTTGGCCGAACTGGGACAGGGAGGCTACACCTTC. It translates to CASSLAELGQGGYTF.

This clone has a single count. Written as DNA, the CDR3 is TGTGCCAGTAGTATTGGCGGGCCCTCCTACGAGCAGTACTTC. It is translated as CASSIGGPSYEQYF. V and J are TRBV19 and TRBJ2-7; D possibly corresponds to TRBD2 (5 bases). This CDR3 is built from 14 residues. Germline V CDR1 and CDR2: LNHDA, SQIVND (reference sequence). Trimming took 3 bases from V and 0 from J, leaving 9 bases between them.